What follows are 25 T cell receptor beta chains derived from one specimen sequenced in a study of shared clonotypes between healthy human individuals. Produced via immunoSEQ multiplex PCR; TCRdb's table is partial and in-frame only. The sample contains about 2.4 million clones, approximately 93% of which appear only once. What was sequenced was naive CD4+ T cells from PBMCs. Subset reported: CD45RA+ positively selected. The receptors shown here come from a young man in good health. Some clones in this sample may be carry-over from other donors' samples.

This clone was recorded once. The rearrangement links TRBV7-2 to TRBJ1-4, with D perhaps TRBD1 (5 bases). The germline V gene encodes CDR1 SGHTA and CDR2 FQGNSA. The CDR3 consists of 14 residues. The V end lost 1 base, the J end lost 7 bases, and 10 bases lay between the germline ends. The CDR3 loop reads CASSLGRVGEKLFF. CDR3 sequence (DNA): TGTGCCAGCAGCTTAGGCAGGGTTGGTGAAAAACTGTTTTTT.

In regard to this clone: Other DNA sequences from this sample encode an identical CDR3 as well. The chain employs TRBV5-1 and TRBJ2-7; 7 nucleotides match TRBD1. The CDR3 sequence is 16 residues long. Germline trimming cut 0 bases from V and 0 bases from J; bases unmatched to any gene: 6. Germline CDR1 SGHRS, CDR2 YFSETQ. The CDR3 nucleotides are TGCGCCAGCAGCTTGGCGGGACAGCCGAGCTCCTACGAGCAGTACTTC. It encodes CASSLAGQPSSYEQYF.

For the CDR3, the DNA is TGTGCCAGCAGTTTAGGGGAGTGGCAGCCCCAGCATTTT. Amino acid sequence: CASSLGEWQPQHF. V is TRBV27 and J is TRBJ1-5; D call uncertain. The CDR3 runs 13 residues. V dropped 2 bases and J dropped 7 bases, with 9 bases sitting between them. Germline V gene lookup returns CDR1 MNHEY and CDR2 SMNVEV (reference sequence).

This chain uses TRBV15 with TRBJ2-3, with 8 positions matching TRBD2. Trimming removed 9 bases from V and 2 bases from J; junction bases left unmatched: 13. The CDR3 covers 16 residues. Germline CDR1 reads LNHNV; CDR2 reads YYDKDF (reference sequence). The CDR3 nucleotides read TGTGCCACAGACCCAAGTACTAGCGGAACCACAGATACGCAGTATTTT. Protein sequence: CATDPSTSGTTDTQYF.

J is TRBJ2-5 and V is TRBV5-4, with a tentative D call TRBD1 (6 bases). Trimming left V 4 bases short and J 1 base short, with 20 bases between. Germline V CDR1 and CDR2: SGHNT, YYREEE (reference sequence). CDR3 size: 17 residues. DNA for the CDR3: TGTGCCAGCAGCCCCGGACAGAGGGGTCTTATCCAAGAGACCCAGTACTTC. It encodes CASSPGQRGLIQETQYF.

The chain uses TRBV25-1 and TRBJ1-1; D uncertain. This CDR3 contains 13 residues. Germline assignment: CDR1 MGHDK and CDR2 SYGVNS. The germline V and J ends were trimmed by 6 bases and 3 bases, with 11 bases remaining between them. Written as DNA, the CDR3 is TGTGCCAGCAGCGGTTGGGAGCACACTGAAGCTTTCTTT. Residues: CASSGWEHTEAFF.

V usage is TRBV5-1 and J usage is TRBJ2-1, with 14 bases matching TRBD2. Trimming removed 4 bases from V and 6 bases from J; junction bases left unmatched: 3. The CDR3 contains 15 residues. CDR1 and CDR2 from the germline V gene are SGHRS and YFSETQ. The CDR3 here is CASSPTSGRANEQFF. The CDR3 nucleotides are TGCGCCAGCAGCCCGACTAGCGGGAGGGCCAATGAGCAGTTCTTC.

In nucleotides, the CDR3 is TGTGCCAGCAGCAAGATAGAGAACACTGAAGCTTTCTTT. Its translation is CASSKIENTEAFF. The chain is built from TRBV7-7 and TRBJ1-1, with no clear D. This CDR3 region has 13 residues. Germline lookup yields CDR1 SSHAT and CDR2 FNYEAQ (reference sequence). Trimming stripped 5 bases from V and 1 base from J, with 8 bases between.

The J gene is TRBJ2-1, the V gene TRBV6-6, with 7 bases fitting TRBD2. The junction had 11 bases not matched to a gene; V was cut back by 6 bases and J by 3 bases. CDR1 MNHNY and CDR2 SVGAGI come from the germline V gene (reference sequence). This CDR3 region has 16 residues. The CDR3 DNA follows: TGTGCCAGCAGCACCGGGAGGCCCTTGAGCTACAATGAGCAGTTCTTC. Translated, it gives CASSTGRPLSYNEQFF.

The chain combines TRBV2 with TRBJ1-2; D might be TRBD1 (5 bases). The V and J ends lost 6 bases and 2 bases respectively, with 10 bases between them. Germline-derived CDR1 and CDR2 are SNHLY and FYNNEI. This CDR3 comprises 13 residues. The CDR3 DNA sequence: TGTGCCAGCAGCCCACAGGAGAACTATGGCTACACCTTC. The encoded protein is CASSPQENYGYTF.

The chain has TRBV5-1 and TRBJ2-4; D gene uncertain. Trimming removed 0 bases at V and 1 base at J, with 14 bases between. Germline-derived CDR1 and CDR2 are SGHRS and YFSETQ. The CDR3 has 17 amino acids. CDR3 region: CASSLEPGSVAKNIQYF. CDR3 nucleotides: TGCGCCAGCAGCTTGGAACCAGGATCAGTTGCCAAAAACATTCAGTACTTC.

The chain couples TRBV10-3 to TRBJ2-1, with 12 nucleotides matching TRBD1. Trimming at V came to 3 bases and at J to 9 bases, leaving 6 bases not matched to a gene. This CDR3 region has 15 residues. CDR1 is ENHRY, CDR2 SYGVKD, per germline. The CDR3 loop reads CAISEKGQGAGEQFF. As DNA, the CDR3 is TGTGCCATCAGTGAAAAGGGACAGGGGGCAGGTGAGCAGTTCTTC.

This rearrangement joins TRBV7-2 to TRBJ1-3; D perhaps matches TRBD1 (6 bases). Per the germline V gene, CDR1 is SGHTA and CDR2 is FQGNSA. This CDR3 has 16 amino acids. The V and J ends lost 1 base and 2 bases respectively, with 12 bases between them. The CDR3 region has the DNA TGTGCCAGCAGCTTAGTAGGACAGACCGCTGGAAACACCATATATTTT. This codes for CASSLVGQTAGNTIYF.

V is TRBV11-2 and J is TRBJ2-1; 11 nucleotides align to TRBD2. The CDR3 length is 15 residues. Trimming removed 8 bases from V and 4 bases from J; junction bases left unmatched: 7. CDR1 is SGHAT and CDR2 is FQNNGV in the germline V gene. The CDR3 protein is CASGAGLAVYNEQFF. CDR3 sequence (DNA): TGTGCCAGCGGAGCGGGACTAGCGGTATACAATGAGCAGTTCTTC.

A few counts support this clone. The sample has other DNA sequences that encode this CDR3 too. V usage is TRBV28 and J usage is TRBJ1-5, with D hard to call. Deletions cut 6 bases from V and 7 bases from J, with 13 bases between. The CDR3 runs 13 residues. The germline CDR1 and CDR2 sequences are MDHEN and SYDVKM. The CDR3 coding sequence is TGTGCCAGCAGCCTTGATTCTAACCAGCCCCAGCATTTT. Translating gives CASSLDSNQPQHF.

This clone was counted only a few times. The same CDR3 arises from other DNA sequences in this sample as well. V usage is TRBV30 and J usage is TRBJ1-5; D is undetermined. The V gene lost 1 base and the J gene lost 3 bases, with 7 bases spanning the gap. Germline CDR1 reads GTSNPN; CDR2 reads SVGIG (reference sequence). CDR3 length equals 13 residues. This chain's CDR3 is CAWSAGNNQPQHF. The CDR3 coding sequence is TGTGCCTGGAGTGCGGGTAACAATCAGCCCCAGCATTTT. Together with reference TRBV30 and TRBJ1-5, the CDR3 gives the full variable domain: SQTIHQWPATLVQPVGSPLSLECTVEGTSNPNLYWYRQAAGRGLQLLFYSVGIGQISSEVPQNLSASRPQDRQFILSSKKLLLSDSGFYLCAWSAGNNQPQHFGDGTRLSIL.

The chain combines TRBV10-3 with TRBJ2-4; the D gene is possibly TRBD1 (5 bases). CDR3 length: 14 residues. From germline, CDR1 is ENHRY and CDR2 SYGVKD. Deletions cut 3 bases from V and 4 bases from J, with 10 bases between. Here the CDR3 DNA reads TGTGCCATCAGTGACCCAGGGAAAAAAAACATTCAGTACTTC. Its translation is CAISDPGKKNIQYF.

The chain employs TRBV6-5 and TRBJ1-1; TRBD1 might be the D (5 bases). The CDR3 is made up of 14 amino acids. V was pared by 4 bases and J by 6 bases, with 15 bases between. From germline, CDR1 is MNHEY and CDR2 SVGAGI. The CDR3, as DNA: TGTGCCAGCAGTTCCCCCCGGGGGAGACCTGAAGCTTTCTTT. Its protein is CASSSPRGRPEAFF.

The chain couples TRBV5-8 to TRBJ1-5, with D possibly being TRBD1 (6 bases). V dropped 4 bases and J dropped 9 bases, with 14 bases sitting between them. Germline V gene sequence: CDR1 SGHTS, CDR2 YDEGEE. CDR3 length: 13 amino acids. This chain's CDR3 is CASSKGGPGPQHF. As DNA, the CDR3 is TGTGCCAGCAGCAAGGGGGGTCCGGGGCCCCAGCATTTT. Filled out from reference TRBV5-8 and TRBJ1-5, the complete variable domain reads EAGVTQSPTHLIKTRGQQATLRCSPISGHTSVYWYQQALGLGLQFLLWYDEGEERNRGNFPPRFSGRQFPNYSSELNVNALELEDSALYLCASSKGGPGPQHFGDGTRLSIL.

The genes are TRBV27 and TRBJ2-3; TRBD1 matches at 7 bases. The junction had 14 bases not matched to a gene; V was cut back by 8 bases and J by 0 bases. CDR1 MNHEY and CDR2 SMNVEV come from the germline V gene (reference sequence). The CDR3 is 17 amino acids. In DNA, the CDR3 is TGTGCCAGCCACCAAATACTAAAGGGGGCTAGCACAGATACGCAGTATTTT. Translation: CASHQILKGASTDTQYF.

This chain uses TRBV28 with TRBJ2-5, with 9 positions matching TRBD2. Trimming at V came to 4 bases and at J to 4 bases, leaving 4 bases not matched to a gene. The CDR3 totals 14 residues. The germline V gene encodes CDR1 MDHEN and CDR2 SYDVKM. CDR3 nucleotides: TGTGCCAGCAGTTCCCTTAGCGGGGGAGAGACCCAGTACTTC. It specifies CASSSLSGGETQYF.

The rearrangement links TRBV18 to TRBJ1-1; 7 nucleotides line up with TRBD1. CDR1 is KGHSH and CDR2 is LQKENI in the germline V gene. After removal of 8 bases from V and 6 bases from J, the junction contained 3 bases not matched to a gene. The CDR3 covers 11 residues. The CDR3 DNA sequence: TGTGCCAGCGCTGGGACAGCTGAAGCTTTCTTT. It yields the protein CASAGTAEAFF.

This rearrangement joins TRBV5-1 to TRBJ2-5; D not certain. Germline assignment: CDR1 SGHRS and CDR2 YFSETQ. The V gene lost 4 bases and the J gene lost 4 bases, with 8 bases spanning the gap. The CDR3 is 12 residues long. CDR3 protein: CASSNGRETQYF. In DNA, the CDR3 is TGCGCCAGCAGCAACGGACGAGAGACCCAGTACTTC.

This chain links TRBV28 with TRBJ2-3; 14 nucleotides agree with TRBD2. Germline values: CDR1 MDHEN, CDR2 SYDVKM. The CDR3 has 19 residues. Trimming at V came to 3 bases and at J to 3 bases, leaving 11 bases not matched to a gene. The DNA for the CDR3 is TGTGCCAGCAGTTTTTCCCGGCGGACTAGCGGGAGGTGGACAGATACGCAGTATTTT. This gives the protein CASSFSRRTSGRWTDTQYF.

The chain couples TRBV2 to TRBJ2-3, with a possible D match to TRBD1 (5 bases). Germline-derived CDR1 and CDR2 are SNHLY and FYNNEI. The CDR3 is 14 residues long. Deletions cut 6 bases from V and 3 bases from J, with 13 bases between. DNA of the CDR3: TGTGCCAGCAGACAGGCGAGTTTAACAGATACGCAGTATTTT. As protein: CASRQASLTDTQYF.